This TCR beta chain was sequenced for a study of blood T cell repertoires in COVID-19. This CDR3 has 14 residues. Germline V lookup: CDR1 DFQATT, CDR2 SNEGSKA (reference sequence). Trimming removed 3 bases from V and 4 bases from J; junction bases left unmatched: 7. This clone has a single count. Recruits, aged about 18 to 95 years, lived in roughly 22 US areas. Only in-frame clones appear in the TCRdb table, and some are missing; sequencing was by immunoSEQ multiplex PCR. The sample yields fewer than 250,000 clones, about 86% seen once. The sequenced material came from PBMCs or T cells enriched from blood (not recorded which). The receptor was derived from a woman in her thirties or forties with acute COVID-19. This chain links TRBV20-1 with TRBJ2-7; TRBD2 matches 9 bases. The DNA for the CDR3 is TGCAGTGCTAGTGATATAGCGGGAGTGTACGAGCAGTACTTC. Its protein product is CSASDIAGVYEQYF.